This TCR beta chain was identified during a study of T cell responses to AZD1222 COVID-19 vaccine. Looking at the study overall: The study pooled second doses at about 4 or about 12 weeks.

This table comes from immunoSEQ multiplex PCR, and its TCRdb copy is limited to in-frame clones, with some not included. The data contain around 30,000 clones, 93% of them singletons. With regard to this clone: Its antigen remains unidentified.

The ends were cut back, 5 bases at V and 1 base at J, with 14 bases in the middle. Looked up from germline, CDR1 is MNHEY and CDR2 is SVGAGI. This CDR3 is 15 amino acids long. The study's findings and limits: Most donors were white British and more were female, and clonal diversity was possibly underestimated. Baseline seropositivity occurred in only 5 to 7 AZD1222 recipients.

Source: peripheral blood, taken on day 0 of AZD1222 vaccination. The clonotype comes from an adult in good health. This chain uses TRBV6-5 with TRBJ1-1, with a possible D match to TRBD1 (5 bases). CDR3 loop: CASSSQGVGNTEAFF. In nucleotides, the CDR3 is TGTGCCAGCAGTAGCCAGGGAGTGGGGAACACTGAAGCTTTCTTT.